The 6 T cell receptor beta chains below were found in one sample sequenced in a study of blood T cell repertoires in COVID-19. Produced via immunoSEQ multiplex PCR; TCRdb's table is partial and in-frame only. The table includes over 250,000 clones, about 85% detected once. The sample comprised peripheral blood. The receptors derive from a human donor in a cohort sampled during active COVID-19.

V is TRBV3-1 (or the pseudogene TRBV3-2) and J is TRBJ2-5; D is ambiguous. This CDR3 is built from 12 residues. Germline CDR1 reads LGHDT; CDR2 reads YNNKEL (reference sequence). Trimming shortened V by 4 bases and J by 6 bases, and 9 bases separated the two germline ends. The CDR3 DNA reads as TGTGCCAGCAGCCGAGGAGAGAAGACCCAGTACTTC. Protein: CASSRGEKTQYF.

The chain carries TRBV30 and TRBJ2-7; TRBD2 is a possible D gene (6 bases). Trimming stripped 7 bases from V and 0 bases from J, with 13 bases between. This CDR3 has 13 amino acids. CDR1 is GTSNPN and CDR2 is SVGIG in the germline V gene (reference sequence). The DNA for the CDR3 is TGTGCCTTAACGACGGGAGTCTCCTACGAGCAGTACTTC. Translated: CALTTGVSYEQYF.

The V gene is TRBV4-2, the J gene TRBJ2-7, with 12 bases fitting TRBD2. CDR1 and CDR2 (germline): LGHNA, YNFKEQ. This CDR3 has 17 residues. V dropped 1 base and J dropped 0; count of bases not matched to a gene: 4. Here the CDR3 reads CASSQGLAGAPSYEQYF. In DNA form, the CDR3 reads TGTGCCAGCAGCCAAGGACTAGCGGGAGCCCCCTCCTACGAGCAGTACTTC.

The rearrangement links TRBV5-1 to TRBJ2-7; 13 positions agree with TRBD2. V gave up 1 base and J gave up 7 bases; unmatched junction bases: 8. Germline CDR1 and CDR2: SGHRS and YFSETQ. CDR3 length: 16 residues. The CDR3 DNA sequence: TGCGCCAGCAGCTTGTCGGGACTAGCGGGACAAGGGGAGCAGTACTTC. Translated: CASSLSGLAGQGEQYF.

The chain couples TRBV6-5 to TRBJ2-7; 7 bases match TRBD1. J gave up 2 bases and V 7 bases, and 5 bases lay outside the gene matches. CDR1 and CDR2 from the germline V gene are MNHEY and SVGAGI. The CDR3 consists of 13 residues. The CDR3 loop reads CASTTGAAYEQYF. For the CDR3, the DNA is TGTGCCAGCACCACAGGGGCAGCCTACGAGCAGTACTTC.

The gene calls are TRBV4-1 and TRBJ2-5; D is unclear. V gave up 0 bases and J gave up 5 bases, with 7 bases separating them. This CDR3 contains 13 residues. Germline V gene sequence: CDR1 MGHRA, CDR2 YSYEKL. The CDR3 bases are TGCGCCAGCAGCCAAGAATCTAAGGAGACCCAGTACTTC. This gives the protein CASSQESKETQYF.